This TCR beta chain was identified in a study of T cells in Graves' hyperthyroidism and ophthalmopathy. Notes on the study in general: Before onset, ophthalmopathy was predicted by the model a median around 6.5 months earlier.

With respect to this clonotype: Antigen: not known.

Uncontrolled infection, other autoimmune disease, pregnancy or lactation barred patients from enrollment. Fresh peripheral blood, around 9.3 ml, was the source of the PBMCs. The source material, RNA transcripts, was used to amplify TCR beta CDR3 regions. The HTBI primer set served for first-round RT-PCR of the TCR CDR3. TCRdb re-analysed the multiplex PCR reads in MiXCR, keeping a single row per CDR3 protein. The sample has some 720,000 distinct CDR3 sequences, 15% to 20% seen once. This sequence was found in a young man with Graves' hyperthyroidism. Sequenced input: blood.

Here the CDR3 DNA reads TGTGCCAGCAGCGCAGGAAGACTTGACGATGAGCAGTTCTTC. It encodes CASSAGRLDDEQFF. The chain joins TRBV9 to TRBJ2-1; D is unclear. Looked up from germline, CDR1 is SGDLS and CDR2 is YYNGEE. The CDR3 loop spans 14 amino acids. With 3 bases removed from V and 8 bases from J, the gap between germline ends came to 15 bases.